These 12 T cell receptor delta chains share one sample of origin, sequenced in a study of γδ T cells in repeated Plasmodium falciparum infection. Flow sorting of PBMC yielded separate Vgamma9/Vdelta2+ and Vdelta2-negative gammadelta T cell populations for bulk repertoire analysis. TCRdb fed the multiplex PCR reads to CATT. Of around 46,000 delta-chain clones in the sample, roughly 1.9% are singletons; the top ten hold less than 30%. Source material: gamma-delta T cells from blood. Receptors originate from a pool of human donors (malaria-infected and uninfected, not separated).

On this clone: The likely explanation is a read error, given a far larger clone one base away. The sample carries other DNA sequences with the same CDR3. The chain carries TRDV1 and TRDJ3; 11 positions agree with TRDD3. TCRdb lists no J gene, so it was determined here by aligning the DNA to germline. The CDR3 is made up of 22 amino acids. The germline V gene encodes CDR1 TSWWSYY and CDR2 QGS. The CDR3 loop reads CALGRTWGIRVSSSWDTRQMFF. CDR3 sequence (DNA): TGTGCACTTGGGCGAACGTGGGGGATACGCGTTTCGAGCTCCTGGGACACCCGACAGATGTTTTTC.

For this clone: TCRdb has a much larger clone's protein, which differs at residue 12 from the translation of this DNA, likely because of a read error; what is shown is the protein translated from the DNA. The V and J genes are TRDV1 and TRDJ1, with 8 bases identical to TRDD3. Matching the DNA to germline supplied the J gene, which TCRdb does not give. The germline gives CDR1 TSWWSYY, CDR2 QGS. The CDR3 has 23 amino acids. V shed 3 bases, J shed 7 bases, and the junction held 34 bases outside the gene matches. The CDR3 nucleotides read TGTGCTCTTGGGGACAAAGCCCCGGCATGGGGGATGCTCCTCTTAGGACCTCTCCCTAAACTCATCTTT. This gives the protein CALGDKAPAWGMLLLGPLPKLIF.

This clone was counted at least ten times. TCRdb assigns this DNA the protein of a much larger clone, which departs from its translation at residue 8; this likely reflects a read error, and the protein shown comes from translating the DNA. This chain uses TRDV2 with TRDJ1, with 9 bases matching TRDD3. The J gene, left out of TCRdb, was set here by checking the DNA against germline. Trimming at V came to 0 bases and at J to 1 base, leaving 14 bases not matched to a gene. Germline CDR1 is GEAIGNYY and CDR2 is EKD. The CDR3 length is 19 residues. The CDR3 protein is CACDTFPVLGDPFTDKLIF. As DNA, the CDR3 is TGTGCCTGTGACACCTTCCCGGTTCTGGGGGATCCTTTCACCGATAAACTCATCTTT.

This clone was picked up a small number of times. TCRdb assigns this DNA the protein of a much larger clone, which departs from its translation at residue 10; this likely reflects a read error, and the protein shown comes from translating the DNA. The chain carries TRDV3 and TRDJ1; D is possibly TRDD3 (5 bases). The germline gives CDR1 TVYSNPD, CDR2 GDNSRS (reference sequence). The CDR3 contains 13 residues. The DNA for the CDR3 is TGTGCCTCCGGGGACACCCGGGTCGATAGACTCATCTTT. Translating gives CASGDTRVDRLIF. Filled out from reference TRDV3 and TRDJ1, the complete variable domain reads CDKVTQSSPDQTVASGSEVVLLCTYDTVYSNPDLFWYRIRPDYSFQFVFYGDNSRSEGADFTQGRFSVKHILTQKAFHLVISPVRTEDSATYYCASGDTRVDRLIFGKGTRVTVEP.

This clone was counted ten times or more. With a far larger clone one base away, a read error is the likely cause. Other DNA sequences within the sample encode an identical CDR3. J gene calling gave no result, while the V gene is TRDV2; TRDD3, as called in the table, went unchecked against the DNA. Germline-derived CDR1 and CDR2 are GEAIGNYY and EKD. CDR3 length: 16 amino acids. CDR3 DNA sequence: TGTGCCTGTGACCCTGTCTCTGGGGGATACAACGATAAGCTCATCTTT. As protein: CACDPVSGGYNDKLIF.

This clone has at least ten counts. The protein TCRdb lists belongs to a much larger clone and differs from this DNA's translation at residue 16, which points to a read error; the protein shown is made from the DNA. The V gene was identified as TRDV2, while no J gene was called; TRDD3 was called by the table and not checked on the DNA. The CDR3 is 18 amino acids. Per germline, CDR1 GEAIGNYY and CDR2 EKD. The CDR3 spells CACDTVLGALRSTDKPIF. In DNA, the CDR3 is TGTGCCTGTGACACCGTACTGGGGGCCCTACGAAGTACCGATAAACCCATCTTT.

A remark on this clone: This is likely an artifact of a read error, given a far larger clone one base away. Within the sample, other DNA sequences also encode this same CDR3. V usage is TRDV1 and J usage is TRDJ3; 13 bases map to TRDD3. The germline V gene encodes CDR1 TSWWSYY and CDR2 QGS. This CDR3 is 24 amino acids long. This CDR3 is CALGELGLRVYWGIRPGDTRQMFF. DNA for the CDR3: TGTGCTCTTGGGGAACTGGGCCTACGAGTCTACTGGGGGATACGCCCCGGGGACACCCGACAGATGTTCTTC.

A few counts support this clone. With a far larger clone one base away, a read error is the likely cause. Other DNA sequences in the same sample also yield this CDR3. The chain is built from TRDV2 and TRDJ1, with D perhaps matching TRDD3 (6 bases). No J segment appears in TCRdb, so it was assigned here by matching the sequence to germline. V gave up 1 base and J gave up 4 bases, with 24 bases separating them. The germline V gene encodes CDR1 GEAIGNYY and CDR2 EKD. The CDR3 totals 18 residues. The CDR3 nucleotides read TGTGCCTGTGACACGGTTTCATTGGGGGCTACGGGAGACGATAAACTCATCTTT. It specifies CACDTVSLGATGDDKLIF.

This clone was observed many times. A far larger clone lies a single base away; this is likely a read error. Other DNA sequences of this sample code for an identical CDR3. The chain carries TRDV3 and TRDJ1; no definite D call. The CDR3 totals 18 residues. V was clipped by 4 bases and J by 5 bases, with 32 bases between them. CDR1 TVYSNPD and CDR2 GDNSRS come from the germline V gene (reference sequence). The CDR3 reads CASRKNRLSLSRGDKLIF. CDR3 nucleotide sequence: TGTGCCTCCCGGAAAAATCGCCTCAGCCTTAGTCGTGGTGATAAACTCATCTTT.

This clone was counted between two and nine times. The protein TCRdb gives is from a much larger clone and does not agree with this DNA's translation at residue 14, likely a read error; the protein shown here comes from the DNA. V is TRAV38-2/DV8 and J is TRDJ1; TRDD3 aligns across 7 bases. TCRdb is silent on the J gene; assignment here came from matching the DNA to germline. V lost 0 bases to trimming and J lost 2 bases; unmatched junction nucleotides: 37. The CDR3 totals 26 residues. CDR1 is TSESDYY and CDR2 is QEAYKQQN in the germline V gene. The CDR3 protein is CAYRSVIYSLRWGVLRWRTGTDKLIF. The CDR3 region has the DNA TGTGCTTATAGGAGCGTGATTTATTCCCTCCGCTGGGGGGTACTAAGGTGGAGAACAGGAACCGATAAACTCATCTTT.

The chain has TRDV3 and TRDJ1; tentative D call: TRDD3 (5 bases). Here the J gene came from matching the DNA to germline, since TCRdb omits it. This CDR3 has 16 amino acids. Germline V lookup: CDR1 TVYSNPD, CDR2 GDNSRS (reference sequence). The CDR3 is CAQRLRRGPYTDKLIF. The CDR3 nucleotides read TGTGCTCAAAGGTTAAGGAGGGGACCCTACACCGATAAACTCATCTTT.

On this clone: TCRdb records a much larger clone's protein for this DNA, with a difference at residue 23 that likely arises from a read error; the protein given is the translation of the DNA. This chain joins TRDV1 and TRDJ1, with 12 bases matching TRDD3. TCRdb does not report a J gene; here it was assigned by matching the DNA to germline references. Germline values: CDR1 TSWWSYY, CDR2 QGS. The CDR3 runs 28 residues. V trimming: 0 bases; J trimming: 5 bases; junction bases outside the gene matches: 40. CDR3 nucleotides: TGTGCTCTTGGGGAACTAGTTTTTATCCCCCGGCCGAGATCCGGCCTTCAACTGGGGGATACTTTCCGGGATAAACTCATCTTT. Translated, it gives CALGELVFIPRPRSGLQLGDTFRDKLIF.